A selection of T cell receptor beta chains follows, all from one sample in a study of CD8 T cells in ankylosing spondylitis. One entry per CDR3 protein, called by TCRdb with MiXCR from the 5' RACE reads. Of some 330,000 distinct CDR3 sequences listed, 6.5% to 10% are singletons. Sequencing was carried out using blood, either unsorted or a sorted T cell fraction (not recorded which). Every receptor here comes from a male donor with ankylosing spondylitis. Both conserved end residues are part of each CDR3.

length: 13
V: TRBV11-3
CDR3: CASAEGVFQPQHF

length: 16
V: TRBV14
CDR3: CASSQGPGTSYNEQFF

length: 11
V: TRBV12-3/TRBV12-4
CDR3: CASSSAEKAFF

length: 15
V: TRBV4-3
CDR3: CASSQDQRGYNEQFF

length: 13
V: TRBV7-9
CDR3: CASSTPDGYEQYF

length: 15
V: TRBV7-9
CDR3: CASSFTGTDTGELFF

length: 15
V: TRBV12-3/TRBV12-4
CDR3: CASRSGTGGQETQYF

length: 14
V: TRBV12-3/TRBV12-4
CDR3: CASSLGPDQETQYF

length: 14
V: TRBV7-2
CDR3: CASSFGGMGYEQYF

length: 14
V: TRBV27
CDR3: CASSLYTGYNEQFF

length: 17
V: TRBV20-1
CDR3: CSADHRGWDIRTDTQYF

length: 16
V: TRBV11-2
CDR3: CASSLDRGQGNQPQHF

length: 14
V: TRBV4-3
CDR3: CASSQSLIKYEQYF

length: 14
V: TRBV3-1
CDR3: CASTPTGGANVLTF

length: 14
V: TRBV6-5
CDR3: CASSYDWGREKLFF

length: 15
V: TRBV3-1
CDR3: CASSQARVSNQPQHF

length: 14
V: TRBV7-2
CDR3: CASSSRTRWDEQFF

length: 12
V: TRBV4-1
CDR3: CASSHGNTEAFF

length: 13
V: TRBV10-3
CDR3: CAISSGEDEKLFF

length: 16
V: TRBV7-2
CDR3: CASSLGGWGSSYEQYF

length: 11
V: TRBV27
CDR3: CASSSAGELFF

length: 11
V: TRBV5-6
CDR3: CASSSEDTQYF

length: 11
V: TRBV29-1
CDR3: CSVQTAGELFF

length: 15
V: TRBV15
CDR3: CATSRDLQITDTQYF

length: 17
V: TRBV12-3/TRBV12-4
CDR3: CASSFYRGPRLVYEQYF

length: 14
V: TRBV29-1
CDR3: CSVETGVGFNEQFF

length: 13
V: TRBV3-1
CDR3: CASSPLRDSPLHF

length: 14
V: TRBV6-5
CDR3: CASSFLTDNQPQHF

length: 14
V: TRBV7-3
CDR3: CASSQDSILNEQFF

length: 12
V: TRBV29-1
CDR3: CSAGEQGYEQYF

length: 13
V: TRBV7-3
CDR3: CASSFGTGTEQFF

length: 11
V: TRBV6-6
CDR3: CASSPRVGQYF

length: 14
V: TRBV12-3/TRBV12-4
CDR3: CASRQQGGRVTQYF

length: 16
V: TRBV9
CDR3: CASSVSGRANTGELFF

length: 17
V: TRBV4-3
CDR3: CASSQDRGGSFTDTQYF

length: 16
V: TRBV28
CDR3: CASGQSGTGGSHEQYF

length: 14
V: TRBV4-2
CDR3: CASSPLDREETQYF

length: 15
V: TRBV2
CDR3: CASSEVRSDNNEQFF

length: 15
V: TRBV24-1
CDR3: CATSDTDSLPGELFF

length: 13
V: TRBV3-1
CDR3: CASSQAWLYEQYF

length: 18
V: TRBV4-3
CDR3: CASSQDVGSGRGTDTQYF

length: 11
V: TRBV7-2
CDR3: CASSVGGGYTF

length: 13
V: TRBV3-1
CDR3: CASSQEYLETQYF

length: 13
V: TRBV7-2
CDR3: CASSFGTYTEAFF

length: 15
V: TRBV11-1
CDR3: CASSYRGGLQETQYF

length: 13
V: TRBV10-3
CDR3: CAISAGLNNIQYF

length: 17
V: TRBV5-5
CDR3: CASSLFLEGASTGELFF

length: 10
V: TRBV20-1
CDR3: CSAGDMGAFF